This T cell receptor (beta chain) was captured in a study of T cells after yellow fever vaccination. Broader study findings: Reappearing after the booster were most of the clones from primary vaccination (about 96% CD4, 70% to 90% CD8).

Ten or more counts support this clonotype. Its antigen is undetermined. Germline values: CDR1 MNHEY, CDR2 SVGAGI. The trim removed 6 bases at V and 8 bases at J, leaving 8 bases unmatched. The CDR3 contains 16 residues. One entry per CDR3 protein, called by TCRdb with MiXCR from the 5' RACE reads. This sample has a few hundred thousand distinct CDR3 sequences, with roughly 13% found just once. The chain is built from TRBV6-5 and TRBJ2-3; TRBD2 matches at 16 bases. This sequence originates from a young man who received the YFV17D yellow fever vaccine. The sequencing used CD4+ T cells sorted from PBMCs, collected 45 days after the yellow fever booster vaccination. The CDR3 loop reads CASRRTGTSGRGTQYF. CDR3 nucleotide sequence: TGTGCCAGCAGACGCACCGGGACTAGCGGGAGGGGTACGCAGTATTTT.